This entry lists 18 T cell receptor beta chains sequenced from one sample in a study of blood T cell repertoires in COVID-19. Assay: immunoSEQ multiplex PCR; the TCRdb copy retains only in-frame clones and omits some. The data show fewer than 150,000 clones, roughly four fifths seen once. Sequences were obtained from PBMCs or T cells enriched from blood (not recorded which). The receptors shown here come from a young man who had recovered from COVID-19.

The CDR3 sequence: CASSAPGTGSRNYGYTF. The DNA for the CDR3 is TGTGCCAGCAGTGCCCCCGGGACAGGGAGCCGGAACTATGGCTACACCTTC. This chain joins TRBV6-1 and TRBJ1-2, with 9 positions matching TRBD1. Germline CDR1 and CDR2: MNHNS and SASEGT. V shed 4 bases, J shed 2 bases, and the junction held 11 bases outside the gene matches. The CDR3 runs to 17 residues.

The genes are TRBV5-4 and TRBJ1-2; no definite D call. The CDR3 has 11 residues. Germline V gives CDR1 SGHNT, CDR2 YYREEE (reference sequence). V lost 0 bases, J lost 8 bases, and 5 bases lay in between. CDR3 in DNA: TGTGCCAGCAGCTTGGACGGGGGCTACACCTTC. Its translation: CASSLDGGYTF.

This chain uses TRBV9 with TRBJ2-5, with D possibly TRBD2 on 7 matching bases. The CDR3 contains 14 residues. Trimming shortened V by 2 bases and J by 5 bases, and 13 bases separated the two germline ends. Germline lookup yields CDR1 SGDLS and CDR2 YYNGEE. DNA for the CDR3: TGTGCCAGCAGCGTGGGGGGGGCTGGTGAGACCCAGTACTTC. Protein product: CASSVGGAGETQYF.

The chain recombines TRBV24-1 with TRBJ2-3; perhaps TRBD2 as D (6 bases). The ends were cut back, 9 bases at V and 0 bases at J, with 9 bases in the middle. Germline V gives CDR1 KGHDR, CDR2 SFDVKD. The length of the CDR3 is 13 residues. The CDR3 DNA follows: TGTGCCACCTCGGGAGTTAGCACAGATACGCAGTATTTT. Translated: CATSGVSTDTQYF.

The chain carries TRBV2 and TRBJ1-2, with TRBD1 matching over 7 bases. Germline CDR1 SNHLY, CDR2 FYNNEI. J gave up 3 bases and V 5 bases, and 3 bases lay outside the gene matches. The CDR3 is made up of 13 amino acids. The chain's CDR3 is CASSSGQDYGYTF. In nucleotides, the CDR3 is TGTGCCAGCAGTAGCGGACAGGACTATGGCTACACCTTC.

This chain links TRBV5-6 with TRBJ2-1; D unclear. This CDR3 is 14 amino acids long. Per germline, CDR1 SGHDT and CDR2 YYEEEE. Trimming shortened V by 2 bases and J by 1 base, and 7 bases separated the two germline ends. This CDR3 is CASSFAISYNEQFF. DNA for the CDR3: TGTGCCAGCAGCTTTGCGATATCCTACAATGAGCAGTTCTTC.

The table lists this clone with a count of one. V gene TRBV11-2 combines with J gene TRBJ1-3; no definite D call. Trimming removed 3 bases from V and 4 bases from J, with 16 bases in between. The CDR3 is made up of 16 amino acids. Germline V CDR1 and CDR2: SGHAT, FQNNGV. The CDR3 here is CASSFDTPSAGNTIYF. In nucleotides, the CDR3 is TGTGCCAGCAGCTTCGACACACCATCGGCAGGAAACACCATATATTTT.

This clone has more than one count but fewer than ten. The V call is TRBV5-4, the J call TRBJ2-1, with 10 nucleotides matching TRBD2. Germline V CDR1 and CDR2: SGHNT, YYREEE (reference sequence). Trimming took 3 bases from V and 6 from J; bases not matched to a gene: 6. The CDR3 length is 15 residues. The DNA of the CDR3 is TGTGCCAGCAGCTCCATAGCGGGAGGAACCAATGAGCAGTTCTTC. Protein product: CASSSIAGGTNEQFF.

This sequence joins TRBV7-3 and TRBJ1-1; TRBD1 matches at 8 bases. This CDR3 spans 15 amino acids. CDR1 SGHTA and CDR2 FQGTGA come from the germline V gene. Trimming at V came to 5 bases and at J to 4 bases, leaving 9 bases not matched to a gene. The CDR3 nucleotides are TGTGCCAGCAGCAGAGAATCAGGACAGGGCACTGAAGCTTTCTTT. The encoded protein is CASSRESGQGTEAFF.

The rearrangement joins TRBV9 to TRBJ1-3, with a weak D call TRBD1 (5 bases). CDR3 length equals 13 residues. Per germline, CDR1 SGDLS and CDR2 YYNGEE. V lost 2 bases to trimming and J lost 7 bases, with 10 bases between them. CDR3 protein: CASSVGQGNTIYF. The DNA of the CDR3 is TGTGCCAGCAGCGTCGGACAAGGGAACACCATATATTTT.

CDR3 residues: CASSVGQGVSGTEAFF. The CDR3 DNA follows: TGTGCCAGTAGTGTTGGACAGGGGGTCTCCGGCACTGAAGCTTTCTTT. This rearrangement joins TRBV19 to TRBJ1-1; 10 bases are shared with TRBD1. J gave up 4 bases and V 5 bases, and 10 bases lay outside the gene matches. The CDR3 has 16 residues. Germline-derived CDR1 and CDR2 are LNHDA and SQIVND (reference sequence). The full variable domain, its missing parts supplied by reference TRBV19 and TRBJ1-1, is DGGITQSPKYLFRKEGQNVTLSCEQNLNHDAMYWYRQDPGQGLRLIYYSQIVNDFQKGDIAEGYSVSREKKESFPLTVTSAQKNPTAFYLCASSVGQGVSGTEAFFGQGTRLTVV.

This clone was found a few times. This chain joins TRBV4-1 and TRBJ1-5; no firm D call. CDR3 length: 13 residues. Germline V gene lookup returns CDR1 MGHRA and CDR2 YSYEKL. V dropped 0 bases and J dropped 7 bases, with 7 bases sitting between them. The CDR3 DNA follows: TGCGCCAGCAGCCAAGAGAGGGAACAGCCCCAGCATTTT. This codes for CASSQEREQPQHF.

The J gene is TRBJ2-7, the V gene TRBV9; tentative D call: TRBD1 (5 bases). Looked up from germline, CDR1 is SGDLS and CDR2 is YYNGEE. The CDR3 extends over 15 amino acids. Between the trimmed V and J ends, which lost 0 bases and 0 bases, there was a span of 10 bases. The CDR3 region has the DNA TGTGCCAGCAGCGTAGGACAGTCCACCTCCTACGAGCAGTACTTC. Residues: CASSVGQSTSYEQYF.

This chain connects TRBV7-2 to TRBJ1-5, with D tentatively TRBD1 (5 bases). CDR3 length equals 17 residues. The V gene lost 5 bases and the J gene lost 4 bases, with 21 bases spanning the gap. Germline CDR1 is SGHTA and CDR2 is FQGNSA. The CDR3 here is CASSPREGGNLNQPQHF. CDR3 sequence (DNA): TGTGCCAGCAGCCCCAGGGAGGGAGGGAATTTAAATCAGCCCCAGCATTTT.

J is TRBJ2-5 and V is TRBV3-1 (or the pseudogene TRBV3-2); 7 bases align to TRBD1. Germline trimming cut 0 bases from V and 1 base from J; bases unmatched to any gene: 2. The CDR3 extends over 15 amino acids. Germline V gives CDR1 LGHDT, CDR2 YNNKEL (reference sequence). The CDR3 here is CASSQDDRAQETQYF. CDR3 bases: TGTGCCAGCAGCCAAGACGACAGGGCCCAAGAGACCCAGTACTTC.

The CDR3 DNA sequence: TGTGCCATCAGCGGGGGGTTTGGCGACGAGCAGTACTTC. It codes for CAISGGFGDEQYF. This chain uses TRBV10-3 with TRBJ2-7; 7 bases line up with TRBD2. Trimming cost V 6 bases and J 5 bases; bases outside gene matches: 7. The CDR3 is made up of 13 amino acids. Germline CDR1 reads ENHRY; CDR2 reads SYGVKD.

This chain links TRBV7-9 with TRBJ1-6, with D unclear. CDR1 is SEHNR and CDR2 is FQNEAQ in the germline V gene (reference sequence). The CDR3 contains 13 residues. V gave up 7 bases and J gave up 14 bases, with 18 bases separating them. The CDR3 DNA follows: TGTGCCAGCACCCAAGGTTCAGTAACGTCCCTCCACTTT. This gives the protein CASTQGSVTSLHF.

The chain links TRBV6-2 or TRBV6-3 to TRBJ2-7; 10 bases fit TRBD1. V was pared by 2 bases and J by 6 bases, with 4 bases of the junction left unmatched. The length of the CDR3 is 14 residues. Germline loops: CDR1 MNHEY, CDR2 SVGEGT. The CDR3 loop reads CASSYGQGESEQYF. In DNA, the CDR3 is TGTGCCAGCAGTTACGGACAGGGGGAAAGCGAGCAGTACTTC.